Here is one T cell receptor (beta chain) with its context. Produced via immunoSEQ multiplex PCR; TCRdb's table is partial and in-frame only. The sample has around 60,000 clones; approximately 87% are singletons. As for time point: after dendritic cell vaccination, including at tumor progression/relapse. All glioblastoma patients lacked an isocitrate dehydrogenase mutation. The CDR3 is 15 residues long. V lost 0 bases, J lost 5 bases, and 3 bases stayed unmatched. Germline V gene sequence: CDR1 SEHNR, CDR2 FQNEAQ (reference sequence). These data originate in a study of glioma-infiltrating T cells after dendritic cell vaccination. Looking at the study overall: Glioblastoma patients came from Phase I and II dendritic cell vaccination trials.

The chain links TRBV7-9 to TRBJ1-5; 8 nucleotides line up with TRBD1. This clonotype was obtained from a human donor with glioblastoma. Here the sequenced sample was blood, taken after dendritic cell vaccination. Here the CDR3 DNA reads TGTGCCAGCAGCTTAGCCCAGGGGGCCGATCAGCCCCAGCATTTT. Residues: CASSLAQGADQPQHF.